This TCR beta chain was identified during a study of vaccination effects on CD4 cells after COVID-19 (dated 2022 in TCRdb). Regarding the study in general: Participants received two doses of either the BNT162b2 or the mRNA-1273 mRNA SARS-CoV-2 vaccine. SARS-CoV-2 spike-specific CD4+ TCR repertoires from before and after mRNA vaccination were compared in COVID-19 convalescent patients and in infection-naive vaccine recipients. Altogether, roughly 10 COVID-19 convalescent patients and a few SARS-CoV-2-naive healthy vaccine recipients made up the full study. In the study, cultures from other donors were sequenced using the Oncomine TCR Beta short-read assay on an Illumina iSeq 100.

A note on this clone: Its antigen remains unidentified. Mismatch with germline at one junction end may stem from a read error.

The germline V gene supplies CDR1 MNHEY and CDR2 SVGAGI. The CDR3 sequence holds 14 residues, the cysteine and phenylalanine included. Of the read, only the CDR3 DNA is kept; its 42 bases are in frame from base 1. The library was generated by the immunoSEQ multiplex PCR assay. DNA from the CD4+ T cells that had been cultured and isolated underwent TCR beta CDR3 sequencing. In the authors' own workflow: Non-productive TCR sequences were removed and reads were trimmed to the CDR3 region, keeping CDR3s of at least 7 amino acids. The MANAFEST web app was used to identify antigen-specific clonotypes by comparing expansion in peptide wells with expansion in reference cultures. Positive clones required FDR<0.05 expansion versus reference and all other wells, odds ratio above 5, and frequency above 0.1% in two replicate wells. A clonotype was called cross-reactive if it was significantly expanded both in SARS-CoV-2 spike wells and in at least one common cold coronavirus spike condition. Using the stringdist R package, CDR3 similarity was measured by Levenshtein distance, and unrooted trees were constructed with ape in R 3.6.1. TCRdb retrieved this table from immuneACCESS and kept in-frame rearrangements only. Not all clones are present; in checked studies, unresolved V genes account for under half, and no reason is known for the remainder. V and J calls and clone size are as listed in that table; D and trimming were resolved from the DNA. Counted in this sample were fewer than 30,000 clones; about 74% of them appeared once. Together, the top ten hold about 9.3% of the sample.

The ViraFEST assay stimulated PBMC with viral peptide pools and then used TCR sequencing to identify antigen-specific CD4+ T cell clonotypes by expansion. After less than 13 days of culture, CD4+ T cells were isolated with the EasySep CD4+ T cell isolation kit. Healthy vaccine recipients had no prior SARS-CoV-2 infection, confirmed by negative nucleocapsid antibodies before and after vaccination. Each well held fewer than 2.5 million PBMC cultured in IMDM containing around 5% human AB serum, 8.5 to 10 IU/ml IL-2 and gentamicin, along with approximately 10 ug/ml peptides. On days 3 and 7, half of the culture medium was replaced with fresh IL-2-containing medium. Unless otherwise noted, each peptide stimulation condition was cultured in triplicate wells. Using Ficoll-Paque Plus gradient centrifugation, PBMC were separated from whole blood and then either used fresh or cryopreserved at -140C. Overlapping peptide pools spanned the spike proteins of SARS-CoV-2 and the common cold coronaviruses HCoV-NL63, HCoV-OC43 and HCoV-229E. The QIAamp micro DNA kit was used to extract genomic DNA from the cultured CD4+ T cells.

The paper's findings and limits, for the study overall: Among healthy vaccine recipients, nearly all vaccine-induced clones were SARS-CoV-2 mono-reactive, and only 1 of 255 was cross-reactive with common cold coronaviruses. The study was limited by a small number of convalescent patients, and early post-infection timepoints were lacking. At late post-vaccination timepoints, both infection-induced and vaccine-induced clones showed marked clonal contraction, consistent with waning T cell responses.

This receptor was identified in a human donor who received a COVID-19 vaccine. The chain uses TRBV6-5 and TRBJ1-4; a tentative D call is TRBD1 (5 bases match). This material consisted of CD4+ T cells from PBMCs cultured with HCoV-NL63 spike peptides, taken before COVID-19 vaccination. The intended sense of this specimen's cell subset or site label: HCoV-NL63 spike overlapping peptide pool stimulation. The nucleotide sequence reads TGTGCCAGCAGTGACTCCAGGGCTAGAGAAAAACTGTTTTTT. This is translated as CASSDSRAREKLFF.